This T cell receptor (beta chain) was retrieved from a study of radiotherapy plus CTLA-4 blockade in lung cancer. Looking at the study overall: An objective response was seen in 18% of patients, and disease control in 25% to 40%. Notes on the study in general: Response, reportedly, was best predicted by interferon-beta along with early blood T cell clone dynamics. An expansion of tumor-derived TCR clones occurred in blood after radiotherapy plus ipilimumab.

Enrolled patients, whose metastatic non-small-cell lung cancer was chemo-refractory, received focal radiation plus CTLA-4 blockade with ipilimumab. Measured with immunoSEQ multiplex PCR; TCRdb has only the in-frame clones, and not every one. Of approximately 77,000 clones listed, 78% were seen once; the top ten hold over 20%. Only a few counts were recorded for this clone. No antigen is known for it. The CDR3 is 19 amino acids. V lost 6 bases, J lost 1 base, and 27 bases lay in between. Germline assignment: CDR1 MDHEN and CDR2 SYDVKM. The sequence came from a human donor with non-small cell lung cancer whose response to radiotherapy plus ipilimumab could not be evaluated. Some clones in this sample may be carry-over from other donors' samples. This rearrangement joins TRBV28 to TRBJ1-2; no firm D call. The material was peripheral blood, obtained from a patient treated with radiotherapy plus ipilimumab. The CDR3 loop is CASSSQVVTHRNINYGYTF. For the CDR3, the DNA is TGTGCCAGCAGCTCTCAAGTGGTAACTCACAGAAATATTAACTATGGCTACACCTTC.